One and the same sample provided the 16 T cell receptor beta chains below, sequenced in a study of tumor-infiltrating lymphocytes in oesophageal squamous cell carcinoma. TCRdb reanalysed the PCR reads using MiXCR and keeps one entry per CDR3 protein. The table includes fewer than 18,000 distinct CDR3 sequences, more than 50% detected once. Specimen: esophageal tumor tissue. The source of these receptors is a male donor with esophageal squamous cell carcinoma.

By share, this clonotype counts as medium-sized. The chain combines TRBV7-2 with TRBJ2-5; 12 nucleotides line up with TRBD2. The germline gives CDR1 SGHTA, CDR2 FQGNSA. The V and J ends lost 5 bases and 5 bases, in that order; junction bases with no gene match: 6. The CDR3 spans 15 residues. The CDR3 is CASSLQTSGGETQYF. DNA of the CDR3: TGTGCCAGCAGCCTCCAGACTAGCGGGGGCGAGACCCAGTACTTC.

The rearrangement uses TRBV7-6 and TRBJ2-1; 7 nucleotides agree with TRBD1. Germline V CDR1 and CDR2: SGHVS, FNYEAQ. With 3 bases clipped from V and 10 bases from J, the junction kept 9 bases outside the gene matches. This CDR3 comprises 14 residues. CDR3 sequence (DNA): TGTGCCAGCAGCTTTGGGACAGCCCGCCGGGAGCAGTTCTTC. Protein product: CASSFGTARREQFF.

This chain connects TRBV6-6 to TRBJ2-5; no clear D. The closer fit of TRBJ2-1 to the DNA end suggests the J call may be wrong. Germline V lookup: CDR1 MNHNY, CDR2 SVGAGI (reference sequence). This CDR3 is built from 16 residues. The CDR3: CASSYSLASSYNEQFF. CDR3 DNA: TGTGCCAGCAGTTACTCGTTGGCGAGCTCCTACAATGAGCAGTTCTTC.

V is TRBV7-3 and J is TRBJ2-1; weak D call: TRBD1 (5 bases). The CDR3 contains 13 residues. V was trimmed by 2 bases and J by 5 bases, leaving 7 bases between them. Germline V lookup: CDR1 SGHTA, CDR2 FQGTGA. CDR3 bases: TGTGCCAGCAGCTTAGCCAGGGACAATGAGCAGTTCTTC. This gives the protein CASSLARDNEQFF. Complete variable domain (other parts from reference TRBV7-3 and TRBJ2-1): GAGVSQTPSNKVTEKGKYVELRCDPISGHTALYWYRQSLGQGPEFLIYFQGTGAADDSGLPNDRFFAVRPEGSVSTLKIQRTERGDSAVYLCASSLARDNEQFFGPGTRLTVL.

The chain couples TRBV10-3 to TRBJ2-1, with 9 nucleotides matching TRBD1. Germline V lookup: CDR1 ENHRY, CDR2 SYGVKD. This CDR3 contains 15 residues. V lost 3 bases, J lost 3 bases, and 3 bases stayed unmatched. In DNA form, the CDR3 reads TGTGCCATCAGTGACGGGACAGGGTTCTACAATGAGCAGTTCTTC. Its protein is CAISDGTGFYNEQFF.

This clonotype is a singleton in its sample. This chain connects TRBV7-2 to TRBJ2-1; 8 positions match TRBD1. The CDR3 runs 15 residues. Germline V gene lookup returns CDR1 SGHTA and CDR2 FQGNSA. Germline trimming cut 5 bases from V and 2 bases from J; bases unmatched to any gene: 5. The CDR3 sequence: CASSPRTGTYNEQFF. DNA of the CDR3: TGTGCCAGCAGCCCCAGGACAGGGACCTACAATGAGCAGTTCTTC. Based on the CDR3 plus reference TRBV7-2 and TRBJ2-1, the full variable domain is GAGVSQSPSNKVTEKGKDVELRCDPISGHTALYWYRQSLGQGLEFLIYFQGNSAPDKSGLPSDRFSAERTGGSVSTLTIQRTQQEDSAVYLCASSPRTGTYNEQFFGPGTRLTVL.

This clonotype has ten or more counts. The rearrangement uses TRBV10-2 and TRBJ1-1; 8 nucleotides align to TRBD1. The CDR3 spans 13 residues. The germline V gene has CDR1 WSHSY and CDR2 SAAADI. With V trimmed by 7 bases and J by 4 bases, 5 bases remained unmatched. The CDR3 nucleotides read TGCGCCAGCAACCCTACAGGGGGCACTGAAGCTTTCTTT. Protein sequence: CASNPTGGTEAFF.

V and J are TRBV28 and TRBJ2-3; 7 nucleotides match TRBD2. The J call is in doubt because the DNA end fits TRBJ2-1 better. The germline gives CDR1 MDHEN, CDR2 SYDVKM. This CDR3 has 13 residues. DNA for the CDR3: TGTGCCAGCACCCCGGGGGGATACAATGAGCAGTTCTTC. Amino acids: CASTPGGYNEQFF.

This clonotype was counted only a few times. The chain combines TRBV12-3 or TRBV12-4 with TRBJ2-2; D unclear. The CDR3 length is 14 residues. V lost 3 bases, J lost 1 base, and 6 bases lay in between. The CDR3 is CASSFSRNTGELFF. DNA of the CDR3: TGTGCCAGCAGTTTCAGTAGGAACACCGGGGAGCTGTTTTTT.

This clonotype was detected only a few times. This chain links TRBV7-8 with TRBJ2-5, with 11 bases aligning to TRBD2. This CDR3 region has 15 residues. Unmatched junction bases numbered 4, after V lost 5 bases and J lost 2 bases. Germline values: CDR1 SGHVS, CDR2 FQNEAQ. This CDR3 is CASSPWTSGQETQYF. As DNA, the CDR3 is TGTGCCAGCAGCCCGTGGACTAGCGGGCAAGAGACCCAGTACTTC.

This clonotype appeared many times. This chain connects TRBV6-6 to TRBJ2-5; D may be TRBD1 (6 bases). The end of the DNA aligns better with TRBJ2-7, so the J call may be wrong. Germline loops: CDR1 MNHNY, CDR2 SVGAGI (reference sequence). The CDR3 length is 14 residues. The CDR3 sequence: CASSYQGFRHEQYF. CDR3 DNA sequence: TGTGCCAGCAGTTACCAGGGGTTCCGGCACGAGCAGTACTTC.

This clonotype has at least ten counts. The CDR3 region is CASSPTMGQGFEHGYTF. The CDR3 region has the DNA TGTGCCAGCAGTCCGACTATGGGACAGGGGTTCGAACATGGCTACACCTTC. This chain links TRBV28 with TRBJ1-2, with TRBD1 matching over 10 bases. The CDR3 has 17 amino acids. Germline V gives CDR1 MDHEN, CDR2 SYDVKM. Trimming at V came to 5 bases and at J to 6 bases, leaving 15 bases not matched to a gene.

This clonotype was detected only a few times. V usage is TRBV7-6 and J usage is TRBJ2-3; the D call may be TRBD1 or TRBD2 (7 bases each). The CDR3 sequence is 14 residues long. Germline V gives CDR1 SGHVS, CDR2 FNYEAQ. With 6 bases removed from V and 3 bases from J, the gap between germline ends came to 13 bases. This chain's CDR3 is CASRGGTVTDTQYF. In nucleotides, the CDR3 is TGTGCCAGCAGGGGAGGGACAGTTACAGATACGCAGTATTTT.

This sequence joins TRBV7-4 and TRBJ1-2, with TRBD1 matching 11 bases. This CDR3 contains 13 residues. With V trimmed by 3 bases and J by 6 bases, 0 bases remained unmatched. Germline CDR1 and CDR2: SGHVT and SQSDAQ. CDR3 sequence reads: CASSLGQGDGYTF. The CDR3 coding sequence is TGTGCCAGCAGCTTGGGACAGGGGGATGGCTACACCTTC. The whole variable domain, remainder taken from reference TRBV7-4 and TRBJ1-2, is GAGVSQSPRYKVAKRGRDVALRCDSISGHVTLYWYRQTLGQGSEVLTYSQSDAQRDKSGRPSGRFSAERPERSVSTLKIQRTEQGDSAVYLCASSLGQGDGYTFGSGTRLTVV.

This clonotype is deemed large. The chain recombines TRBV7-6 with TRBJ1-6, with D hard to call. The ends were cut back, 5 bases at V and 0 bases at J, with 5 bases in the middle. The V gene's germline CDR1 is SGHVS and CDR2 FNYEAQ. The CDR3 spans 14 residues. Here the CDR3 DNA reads TGTGCCAGCAGCGCTAACTCCTATAATTCACCCCTCCACTTT. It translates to CASSANSYNSPLHF.

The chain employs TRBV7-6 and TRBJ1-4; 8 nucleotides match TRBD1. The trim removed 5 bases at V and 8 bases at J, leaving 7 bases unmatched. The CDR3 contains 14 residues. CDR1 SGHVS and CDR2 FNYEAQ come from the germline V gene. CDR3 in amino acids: CASSQDRGEEKLFF. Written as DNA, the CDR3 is TGTGCCAGCAGCCAAGACAGGGGTGAGGAAAAACTGTTTTTT.